This record concerns one T cell receptor beta chain sequence. Its specificity is unknown. V was shortened by 1 base and J by 6 bases, with 6 bases between the two germline ends. The CDR3 runs to 12 residues. Germline V gives CDR1 SGHVS, CDR2 FQNEAQ. Before being chosen for sequencing, patients had shown CD8+CD57+ cell expansion by flow cytometry. All patients were therapy-naive when blood was sampled. According to the study, genomic DNA was the template for TCR beta VDJ and CDR3 profiling. In TCRdb, the reads were re-called with MiXCR into one record per CDR3 protein. The sample lists about 170,000 distinct CDR3 sequences, roughly 48% occurring once. The sample comes from a study of CD8+CD57+ T cells in acquired aplastic anemia. Overall study context: When averaged, DNA from sorted CD4+ and CD8+ cells came to approximately 3 ug.

Study results and limitations: Patients and healthy controls showed no significant CD8+ Simpson's diversity difference. Patients and controls shared 25 to 30 CD8+ CDR3 sequences.

The TCR sequence derives from a human donor with aplastic anemia. The J gene is TRBJ1-2, the V gene TRBV7-8; D gene unclear. Material: sorted CD4+, CD8+, or CD8+CD57+ T cells (not recorded which) from PBMCs. The CDR3: CASSLEYDGYTF. As DNA, the CDR3 is TGTGCCAGCAGCTTAGAGTACGATGGCTACACCTTC.